Presented here are 28 T cell receptor beta chains from one specimen sequenced in a study of early T cells in non-severe SARS-CoV-2 infection. TCRdb reprocessed the 5' RACE reads via MiXCR and lists one record per CDR3 protein. The repertoire has about 110,000 distinct CDR3 sequences, 9% to 13% of them found once; the top ten carry roughly 2.9%. Sequencing was carried out using whole blood. These receptors were obtained from an adult who was a healthcare worker with PCR-confirmed SARS-CoV-2 infection or an uninfected control (not recorded which).

The J gene is TRBJ2-2, the V gene TRBV6-1, with D perhaps TRBD1 or TRBD2 (5 bases each). This CDR3 comprises 14 residues. V was trimmed by 7 bases and J by 0 bases, leaving 9 bases between them. Per the germline V gene, CDR1 is MNHNS and CDR2 is SASEGT. For the CDR3, the DNA is TGTGCCAGCACGTCGGGACCGAACACCGGGGAGCTGTTTTTT. Residues: CASTSGPNTGELFF.

The V call is TRBV20-1, the J call TRBJ2-1; TRBD1 matches at 11 bases. The length of the CDR3 is 13 residues. CDR1 and CDR2 (germline): DFQATT, SNEGSKA (reference sequence). The V segment lost 6 bases and the J segment 7 bases; nucleotides outside the gene matches: 5. CDR3 coding DNA: TGCAGTGCGTGGGGACAGGGGGGGAATGAGCAGTTCTTC. The encoded protein is CSAWGQGGNEQFF.

This clonotype came up a few times. The chain uses TRBV7-3 and TRBJ2-2; the D call may be TRBD1 or TRBD2 (5 bases each). Looked up from germline, CDR1 is SGHTA and CDR2 is FQGTGA. Trimming took off 1 base at V and 2 bases at J, with 11 bases between the two ends. This CDR3 has 16 residues. The CDR3 loop reads CASSLNRGENTGELFF. Here the CDR3 DNA reads TGTGCCAGCAGCTTAAATCGAGGGGAAAACACCGGGGAGCTGTTTTTT.

This clonotype was counted ten times or more. This chain joins TRBV25-1 and TRBJ2-1; weak D call: TRBD1 (7 bases). This CDR3 region has 15 residues. Deletions cut 5 bases from V and 5 bases from J, with 16 bases between. CDR1 MGHDK and CDR2 SYGVNS come from the germline V gene. In DNA form, the CDR3 reads TGTGCCAGCAGTTCCCAGGGGGACTTCCACAATGAGCAGTTCTTC. Its translation: CASSSQGDFHNEQFF.

This clonotype appeared a single time. V usage is TRBV11-3 and J usage is TRBJ2-1; tentatively, D is TRBD1 or TRBD2 (5 bases each). V was pared by 2 bases and J by 6 bases, with 11 bases between. The germline V gene has CDR1 SGHNT and CDR2 YENEEA. The CDR3 is 14 amino acids. CDR3 protein: CASSLLGASNEQFF. The DNA for the CDR3 is TGTGCCAGCAGCTTACTCGGGGCCAGCAATGAGCAGTTCTTC.

This clonotype was counted between two and nine times. The genes are TRBV12-3 or TRBV12-4 and TRBJ2-2; D may be TRBD2 (7 bases). V gave up 8 bases and J gave up 7 bases, with 20 bases separating them. The CDR3 is made up of 15 amino acids. This CDR3 reads CASSLGAGAVGELFF. As DNA, the CDR3 is TGTGCCAGCTCCTTGGGGGCGGGAGCGGTCGGGGAGCTGTTTTTT.

In its sample, this clonotype was seen many times. This chain links TRBV12-3 or TRBV12-4 with TRBJ1-1; 7 positions agree with TRBD1. The junction had 5 bases not matched to a gene; V was cut back by 4 bases and J by 3 bases. The CDR3 extends over 14 amino acids. Here the CDR3 DNA reads TGTGCCAGCAGTTACACAGGGGCCTACACTGAAGCTTTCTTT. Amino acid sequence: CASSYTGAYTEAFF.

This clonotype has ten or more counts. This chain uses TRBV20-1 with TRBJ2-5, with D perhaps TRBD2 (6 bases). The V and J ends lost 4 bases and 7 bases respectively, with 16 bases between them. The CDR3 consists of 13 residues. CDR1 and CDR2 (germline): DFQATT, SNEGSKA (reference sequence). CDR3 amino acids: CSANSGKAGTQYF. As DNA, the CDR3 is TGCAGTGCTAATAGCGGAAAGGCGGGGACCCAGTACTTC.

The CDR3 is CASSGPSGGNTDTQYF. The CDR3 nucleotides read TGTGCCAGCAGCGGGCCTAGCGGGGGGAATACAGATACGCAGTATTTT. The V call is TRBV21-1, the J call TRBJ2-3; the D call in the table, TRBD2, was not verified against the DNA. TRBV21-1 is shown as a pseudogene. CDR3 length: 16 residues.

The rearrangement links TRBV19 to TRBJ1-5; 7 positions agree with TRBD1. Germline CDR1 is LNHDA and CDR2 is SQIVND (reference sequence). The CDR3 totals 15 residues. The J segment lost 0 bases and the V segment lost 8 bases, leaving 7 bases of the junction unmatched. In nucleotides, the CDR3 is TGTGCCAGTCTTAGACAGGGCAATAGCAATCAGCCCCAGCATTTT. Its protein is CASLRQGNSNQPQHF.

The chain is built from TRBV4-1 and TRBJ2-5; D is undetermined. This CDR3 has 12 residues. The V end lost 3 bases, the J end lost 7 bases, and 9 bases lay between the germline ends. Germline V gene data show CDR1 as MGHRA and CDR2 as YSYEKL. The chain's CDR3 is CASSHPTGTQYF. The CDR3 bases are TGCGCCAGCAGCCACCCCACTGGGACCCAGTACTTC.

This clonotype has ten or more counts. V usage is TRBV5-1 and J usage is TRBJ2-3; D possibly matches TRBD1 or TRBD2 (6 bases each). The CDR3 is made up of 15 amino acids. Germline assignment: CDR1 SGHRS and CDR2 YFSETQ. The V end lost 3 bases, the J end lost 2 bases, and 13 bases lay between the germline ends. Written as DNA, the CDR3 is TGCGCCAGCAGCTGGGTCCGGGGGCCCACAGATACGCAGTATTTT. Translating it yields CASSWVRGPTDTQYF.

This rearrangement joins TRBV28 to TRBJ1-2; D is uncertain. The germline CDR1 and CDR2 sequences are MDHEN and SYDVKM. The V end was cut by 9 bases, the J end by 4 bases, with 12 bases between. The CDR3 is 12 amino acids. CDR3 nucleotides: TGTGCCAGTCAGACACCTCCCTATGGCTACACCTTC. This sequence encodes CASQTPPYGYTF.

This clonotype has at least ten counts. This rearrangement joins TRBV3-1 to TRBJ1-2, with 7 positions matching TRBD1. This CDR3 region has 14 residues. The germline V gene has CDR1 LGHDT and CDR2 YNNKEL (reference sequence). Trimming at V came to 5 bases and at J to 8 bases, leaving 11 bases not matched to a gene. The DNA for the CDR3 is TGTGCCAGCAGCGTGACAGGGCGCCGGGACGGCTACACCTTC. It encodes CASSVTGRRDGYTF.

The chain combines TRBV11-2 with TRBJ2-7; D unresolved. This CDR3 region has 14 residues. The germline V and J ends were trimmed by 2 bases and 3 bases, with 11 bases remaining between them. Germline lookup yields CDR1 SGHAT and CDR2 FQNNGV. CDR3 residues: CASSLPHGLYEQYF. The CDR3 DNA follows: TGTGCCAGCAGCTTACCCCATGGGCTCTACGAGCAGTACTTC.

This clonotype turned up a few times. In DNA form, the CDR3 reads TGTGCCAGTAGCTTGATAACAGGGAGCCCCAATCAGCCCCAGCATTTT. This encodes CASSLITGSPNQPQHF. V usage is TRBV19 and J usage is TRBJ1-5, with TRBD1 as a possible D gene (6 bases). This CDR3 has 16 residues. The germline gives CDR1 LNHDA, CDR2 SQIVND (reference sequence). V was cut by 6 bases and J by 3 bases, with 18 bases left in between.

This clonotype was counted only a few times. The V call is TRBV12-3 or TRBV12-4, the J call TRBJ2-3; D is undetermined. Trimming shortened V by 3 bases and J by 2 bases, and 24 bases separated the two germline ends. CDR3 size: 19 residues. CDR3 in amino acids: CASSFISLRPDKYTDTQYF. In DNA, the CDR3 is TGTGCCAGCAGTTTTATCTCTCTGAGGCCAGACAAATACACAGATACGCAGTATTTT.

This chain joins TRBV6-1 and TRBJ2-1; D gene ambiguous. The CDR3 has 13 amino acids. The V end was cut by 3 bases, the J end by 9 bases, with 12 bases between. The germline CDR1 and CDR2 sequences are MNHNS and SASEGT. The CDR3: CASSDAWGSEQFF. The CDR3 region has the DNA TGTGCCAGCAGTGATGCGTGGGGTAGTGAGCAGTTCTTC.

This clonotype was seen a few times. J is TRBJ1-2 and V is TRBV28; 7 nucleotides match TRBD1. Per germline, CDR1 MDHEN and CDR2 SYDVKM. V was clipped by 7 bases and J by 5 bases; unmatched bases: 7. This CDR3 has 13 amino acids. CDR3 amino acids: CASNPGQSYGYTF. As DNA, the CDR3 is TGTGCCAGCAATCCGGGACAGAGTTATGGCTACACCTTC.

The table lists this clonotype with a few counts. The chain carries TRBV7-9 and TRBJ2-2; 7 nucleotides align to TRBD2. V lost 4 bases, J lost 3 bases, and 8 bases stayed unmatched. This CDR3 contains 16 residues. The V gene's germline CDR1 is SEHNR and CDR2 FQNEAQ (reference sequence). In DNA form, the CDR3 reads TGTGCCAGCAGCTCTCCAACTAGCGCGGACACCGGGGAGCTGTTTTTT. Its translation: CASSSPTSADTGELFF. The full variable domain, in which reference TRBV7-9 and TRBJ2-2 provide the parts outside the CDR3, is DTGVSQNPRHKITKRGQNVTFRCDPISEHNRLYWYRQTLGQGPEFLTYFQNEAQLEKSRLLSDRFSAERPKGSFSTLEIQRTEQGDSAMYLCASSSPTSADTGELFFGEGSRLTVL.

The chain employs TRBV7-2 and TRBJ2-3; 7 nucleotides line up with TRBD1. CDR1 SGHTA and CDR2 FQGNSA come from the germline V gene. The CDR3 contains 14 residues. V gave up 5 bases and J gave up 3 bases; unmatched junction bases: 5. CDR3 loop: CASSIQGRTDTQYF. DNA for the CDR3: TGTGCCAGCAGCATACAGGGGAGAACAGATACGCAGTATTTT.

The chain uses TRBV3-1 and TRBJ1-6; D is undetermined. V was cut by 4 bases and J by 9 bases, with 19 bases left in between. The length of the CDR3 is 16 residues. The germline V gene has CDR1 LGHDT and CDR2 YNNKEL (reference sequence). The CDR3 sequence: CASSPNLQARGSPLHF. Written as DNA, the CDR3 is TGTGCCAGCAGCCCGAACCTCCAAGCCCGTGGTTCACCCCTCCACTTT.

This clonotype was observed a handful of times. J is TRBJ2-7 and V is TRBV12-3 or TRBV12-4; TRBD1 matches at 8 bases. With V trimmed by 3 bases and J by 2 bases, 12 bases remained unmatched. The CDR3 runs 17 residues. CDR3 DNA sequence: TGTGCCAGCAGTTTTGGGACAGGACAACCTTTGGCCTACGAGCAGTACTTC. Translated, it gives CASSFGTGQPLAYEQYF.

This clonotype was observed many times. This chain joins TRBV10-3 and TRBJ1-3; the D gene is possibly TRBD1 (6 bases). CDR3 length: 14 amino acids. The V end lost 6 bases, the J end lost 0 bases, and 9 bases lay between the germline ends. Per germline, CDR1 ENHRY and CDR2 SYGVKD. The DNA of the CDR3 is TGTGCCATCAGCGGACAGTCCTCTGGAAACACCATATATTTT. It encodes CAISGQSSGNTIYF.

The chain is built from TRBV5-6 and TRBJ2-1, with D possibly matching TRBD2 (5 bases). From germline, CDR1 is SGHDT and CDR2 YYEEEE. This CDR3 is built from 13 residues. The V end lost 0 bases, the J end lost 10 bases, and 11 bases lay between the germline ends. The CDR3 nucleotides read TGTGCCAGCAGCTTGGAGGCGAGAGGGGAGCAGTTCTTC. Encoded protein: CASSLEARGEQFF.

This clonotype showed up many times. This chain connects TRBV6-2 or TRBV6-3 to TRBJ2-3; D is undetermined. Trimming took off 2 bases at V and 6 bases at J, with 21 bases between the two ends. CDR3 length: 17 residues. From germline, CDR1 is MNHEY and CDR2 SVGEGT. The CDR3 nucleotides are TGTGCCAGCAGTTACGGAACCTCCCAGGTTATCATTGATACGCAGTATTTT. This codes for CASSYGTSQVIIDTQYF.

This clonotype was observed at least ten times. The chain links TRBV7-9 to TRBJ1-1, with unresolved D. Germline CDR1 reads SEHNR; CDR2 reads FQNEAQ (reference sequence). V was pared by 1 base and J by 8 bases, with 8 bases between. The CDR3 length is 12 residues. The CDR3 DNA reads as TGTGCCAGCAGCTTAGTTTCATCAGAAGCTTTCTTT. This codes for CASSLVSSEAFF.

The V and J genes are TRBV11-2 and TRBJ1-6; D unclear. This CDR3 has 17 residues. Germline CDR1 and CDR2: SGHAT and FQNNGV. Trimming shortened V by 5 bases and J by 0 bases, and 14 bases separated the two germline ends. The CDR3 reads CASSHRVLSSYNSPLHF. The CDR3 region has the DNA TGTGCCAGCAGCCACCGGGTCCTGAGCTCCTATAATTCACCCCTCCACTTT.